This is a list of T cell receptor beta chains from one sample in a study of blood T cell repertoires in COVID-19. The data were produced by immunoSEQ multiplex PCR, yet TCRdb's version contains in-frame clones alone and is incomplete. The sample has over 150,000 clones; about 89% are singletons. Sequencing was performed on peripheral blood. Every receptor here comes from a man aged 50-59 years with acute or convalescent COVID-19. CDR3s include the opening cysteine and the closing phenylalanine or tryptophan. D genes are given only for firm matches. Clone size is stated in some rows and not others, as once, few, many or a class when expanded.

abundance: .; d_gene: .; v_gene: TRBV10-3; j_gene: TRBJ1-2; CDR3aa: CAISETEIYGYTF
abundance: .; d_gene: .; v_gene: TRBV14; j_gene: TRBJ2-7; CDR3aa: CASSQLGEAQYHEQYF
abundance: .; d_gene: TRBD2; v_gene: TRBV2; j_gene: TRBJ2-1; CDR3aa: CASTSRAGRNEQFF
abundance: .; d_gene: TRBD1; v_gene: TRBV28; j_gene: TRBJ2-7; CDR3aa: CASSLFLDRGGSYEQYF
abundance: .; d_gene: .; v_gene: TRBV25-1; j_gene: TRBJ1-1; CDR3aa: CASSETLNTEAFF
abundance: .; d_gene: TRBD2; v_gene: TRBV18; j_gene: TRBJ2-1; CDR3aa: CASSPRSTSGGVGSYNEQFF
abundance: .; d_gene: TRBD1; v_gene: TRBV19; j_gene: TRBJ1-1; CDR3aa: CASRSTGITEAFF
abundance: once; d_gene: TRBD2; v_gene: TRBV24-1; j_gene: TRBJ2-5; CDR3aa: CATSDASGGTQETQYF
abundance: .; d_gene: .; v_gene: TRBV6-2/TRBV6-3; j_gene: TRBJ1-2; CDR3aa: CASSHPQGAYGYTF
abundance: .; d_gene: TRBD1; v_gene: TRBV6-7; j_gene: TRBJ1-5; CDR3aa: CASSYPFGTDSNQPQHF
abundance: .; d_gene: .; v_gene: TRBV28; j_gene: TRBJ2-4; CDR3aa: CASSLSGQFKNIQYF
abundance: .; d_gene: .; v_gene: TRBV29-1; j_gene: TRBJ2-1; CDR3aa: CSARGGYEQFF
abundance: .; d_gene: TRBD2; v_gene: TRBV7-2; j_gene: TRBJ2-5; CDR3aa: CASSKGLREETQYF
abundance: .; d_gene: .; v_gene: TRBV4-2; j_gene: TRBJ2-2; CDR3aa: CASSQDLWGSGELFF
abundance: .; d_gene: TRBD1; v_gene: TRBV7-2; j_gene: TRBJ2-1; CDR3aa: CASSLWDRAYNEQFF
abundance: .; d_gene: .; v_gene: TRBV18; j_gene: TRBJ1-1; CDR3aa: CASSQTEKEAFF
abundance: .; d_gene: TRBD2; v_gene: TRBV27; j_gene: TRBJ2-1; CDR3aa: CASSSGTSGSNEQFF
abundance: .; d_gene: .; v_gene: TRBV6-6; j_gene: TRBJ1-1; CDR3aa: CASSTTGIEAFF
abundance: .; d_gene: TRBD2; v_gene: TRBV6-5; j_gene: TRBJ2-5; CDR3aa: CASSTKLAGGETQYF
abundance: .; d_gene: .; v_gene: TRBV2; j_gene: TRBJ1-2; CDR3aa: CASRTQGGVYGYTF
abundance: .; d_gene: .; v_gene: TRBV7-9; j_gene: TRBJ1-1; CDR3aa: CASSLDTGAEAFF
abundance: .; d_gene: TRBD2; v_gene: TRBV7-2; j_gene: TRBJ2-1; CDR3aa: CASSPRGSGSNNEQFF
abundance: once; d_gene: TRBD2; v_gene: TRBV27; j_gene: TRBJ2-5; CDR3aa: CASSLGTSGYSQETQYF
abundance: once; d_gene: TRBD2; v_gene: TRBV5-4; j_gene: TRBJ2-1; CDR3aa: CASSFPGGSEQFF
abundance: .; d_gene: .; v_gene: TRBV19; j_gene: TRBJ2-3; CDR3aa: CASSTNPTEGTDTQYF
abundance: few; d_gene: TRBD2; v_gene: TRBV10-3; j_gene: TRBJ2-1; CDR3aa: CAIRTGTRPGGPYNEQFF
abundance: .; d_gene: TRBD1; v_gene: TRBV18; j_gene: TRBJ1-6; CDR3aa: CASSPTQGNNSPLHF
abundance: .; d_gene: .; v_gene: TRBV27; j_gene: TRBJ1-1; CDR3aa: CASSLRLDRSTEAFF
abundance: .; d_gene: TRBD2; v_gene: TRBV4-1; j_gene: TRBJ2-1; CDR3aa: CASSRLAGNEQFF
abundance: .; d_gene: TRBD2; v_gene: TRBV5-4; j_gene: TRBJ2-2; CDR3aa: CASSFSTSGTTLSGGELFF
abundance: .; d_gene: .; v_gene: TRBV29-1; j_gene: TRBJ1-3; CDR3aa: CSNRVRNTIYF
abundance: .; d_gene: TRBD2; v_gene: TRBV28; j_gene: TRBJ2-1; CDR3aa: CASSLYRTSDYNEQFF
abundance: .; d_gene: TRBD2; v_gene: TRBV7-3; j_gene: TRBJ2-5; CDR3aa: CASSPSPVRLAGQETQYF
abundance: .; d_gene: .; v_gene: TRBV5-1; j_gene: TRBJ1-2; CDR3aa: CASSLGGENYGYTF
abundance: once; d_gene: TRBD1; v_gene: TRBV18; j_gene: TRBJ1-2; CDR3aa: CASSPGQGFYGYTF
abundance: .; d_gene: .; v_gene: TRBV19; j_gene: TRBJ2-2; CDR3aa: CASVGTPNTGELFF
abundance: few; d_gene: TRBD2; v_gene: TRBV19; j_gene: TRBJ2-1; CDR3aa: CASSPRGLAIYNEQFF
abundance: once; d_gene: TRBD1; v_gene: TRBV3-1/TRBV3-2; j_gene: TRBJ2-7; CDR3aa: CASSQSLSGQGFEQYF
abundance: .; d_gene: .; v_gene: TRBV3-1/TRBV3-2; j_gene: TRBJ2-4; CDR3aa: CASSPNLLGNIQYF